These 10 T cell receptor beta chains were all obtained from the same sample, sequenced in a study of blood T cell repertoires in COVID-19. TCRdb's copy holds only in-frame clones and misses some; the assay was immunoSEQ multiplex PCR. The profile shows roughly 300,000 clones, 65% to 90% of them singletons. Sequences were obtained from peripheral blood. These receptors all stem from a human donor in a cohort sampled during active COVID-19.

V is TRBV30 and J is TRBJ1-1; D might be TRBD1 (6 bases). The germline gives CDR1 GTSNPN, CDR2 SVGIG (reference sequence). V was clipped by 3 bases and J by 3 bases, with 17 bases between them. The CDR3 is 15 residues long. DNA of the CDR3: TGTGCCTGGAGAATGGCGTACAGGGAAGACACTGAAGCTTTCTTT. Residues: CAWRMAYREDTEAFF.

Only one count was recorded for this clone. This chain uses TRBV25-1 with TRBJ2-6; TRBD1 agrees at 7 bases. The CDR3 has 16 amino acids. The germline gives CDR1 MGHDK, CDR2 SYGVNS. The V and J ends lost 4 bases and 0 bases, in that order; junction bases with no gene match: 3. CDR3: CASSGGQISGANVLTF. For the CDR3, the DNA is TGTGCCAGCAGTGGGGGACAGATCTCTGGGGCCAACGTCCTGACTTTC.

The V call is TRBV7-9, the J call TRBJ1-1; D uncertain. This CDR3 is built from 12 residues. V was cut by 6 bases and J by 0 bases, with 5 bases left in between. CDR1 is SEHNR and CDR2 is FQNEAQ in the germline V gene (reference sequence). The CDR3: CASSDMNTEAFF. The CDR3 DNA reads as TGTGCCAGCAGTGACATGAACACTGAAGCTTTCTTT.

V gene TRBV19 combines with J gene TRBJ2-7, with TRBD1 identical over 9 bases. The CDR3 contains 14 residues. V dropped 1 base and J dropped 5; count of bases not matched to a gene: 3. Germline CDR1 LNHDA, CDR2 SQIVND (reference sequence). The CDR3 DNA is TGTGCCAGTAGTATAGTGGACAGGGGCCACGAGCAGTACTTC. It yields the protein CASSIVDRGHEQYF.

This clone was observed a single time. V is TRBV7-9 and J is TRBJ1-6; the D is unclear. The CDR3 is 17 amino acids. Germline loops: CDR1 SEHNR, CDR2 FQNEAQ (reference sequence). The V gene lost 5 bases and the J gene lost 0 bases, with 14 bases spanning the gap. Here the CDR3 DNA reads TGTGCCAGCAGCCCAACAGTTTTAGACTCCTATAATTCACCCCTCCACTTT. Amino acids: CASSPTVLDSYNSPLHF.

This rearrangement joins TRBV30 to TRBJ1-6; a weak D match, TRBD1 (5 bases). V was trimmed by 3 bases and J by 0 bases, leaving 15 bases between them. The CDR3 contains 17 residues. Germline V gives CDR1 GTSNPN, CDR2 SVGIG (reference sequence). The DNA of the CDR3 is TGTGCCTGGAGCGGGGGACTGACGAGCTCCTATAATTCACCCCTCCACTTT. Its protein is CAWSGGLTSSYNSPLHF.

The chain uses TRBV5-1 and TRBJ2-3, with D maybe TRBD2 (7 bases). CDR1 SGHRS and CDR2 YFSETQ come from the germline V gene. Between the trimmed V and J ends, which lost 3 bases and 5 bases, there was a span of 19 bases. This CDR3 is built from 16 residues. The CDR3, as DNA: TGCGCCAGCAGCTCCAGGGGTTCGTGGGGGGGAGATACGCAGTATTTT. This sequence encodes CASSSRGSWGGDTQYF.

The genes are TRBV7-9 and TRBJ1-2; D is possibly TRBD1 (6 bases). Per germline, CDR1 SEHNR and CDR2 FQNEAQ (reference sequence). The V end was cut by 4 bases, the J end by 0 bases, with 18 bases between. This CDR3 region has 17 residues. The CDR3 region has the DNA TGTGCCAGCAGCTCGGACAGACCCAATAAAGCTAACTATGGCTACACCTTC. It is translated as CASSSDRPNKANYGYTF.

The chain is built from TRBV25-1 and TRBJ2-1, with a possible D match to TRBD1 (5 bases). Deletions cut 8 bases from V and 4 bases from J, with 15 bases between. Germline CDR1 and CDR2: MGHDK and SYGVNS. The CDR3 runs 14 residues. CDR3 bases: TGTGCCAGCGGAGACAGCCTATCTTACAATGAGCAGTTCTTC. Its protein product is CASGDSLSYNEQFF.

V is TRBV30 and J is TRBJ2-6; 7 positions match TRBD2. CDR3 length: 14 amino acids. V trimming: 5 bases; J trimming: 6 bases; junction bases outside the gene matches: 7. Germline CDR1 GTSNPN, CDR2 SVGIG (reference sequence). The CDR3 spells CAWGEGFLANVLTF. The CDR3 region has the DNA TGTGCCTGGGGGGAGGGGTTTTTGGCCAACGTCCTGACTTTC. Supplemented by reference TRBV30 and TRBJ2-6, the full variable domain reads SQTIHQWPATLVQPVGSPLSLECTVEGTSNPNLYWYRQAAGRGLQLLFYSVGIGQISSEVPQNLSASRPQDRQFILSSKKLLLSDSGFYLCAWGEGFLANVLTFGAGSRLTVL.